This T cell receptor (beta chain) was sequenced in a study of T cell responses to AZD1222 COVID-19 vaccine. The study's findings and limits: Baseline serology detected seropositivity in only a handful of AZD1222 recipients. In all cases, repertoires were sampled only after the peak T cell response. Spike was spanned by vaccine-associated CD4 TCRs, which were dominant at 160-218 and 743-854. Variant regions that are unmutated are reportedly the target of nearly half of spike-specific TCRs.

Points on this clone: Its antigen is unidentified.

Germline CDR1 reads ENHRY; CDR2 reads SYGVKD. The CDR3 has 12 residues. Trimming left V 4 bases short and J 3 bases short, with 6 bases between. The table came from immunoSEQ multiplex PCR; TCRdb's copy has only in-frame clones and leaves some out. The sample carries over 65,000 clones, less than 90% recorded once. This TCR was sampled from an adult in good health. The material sequenced was peripheral blood, taken on day 0 of AZD1222 vaccination. V and J are TRBV10-3 and TRBJ1-1, with no clear D. CDR3 in DNA: TGTGCCATCAGTGGGGGTTACACTGAAGCTTTCTTT. This gives the protein CAISGGYTEAFF.